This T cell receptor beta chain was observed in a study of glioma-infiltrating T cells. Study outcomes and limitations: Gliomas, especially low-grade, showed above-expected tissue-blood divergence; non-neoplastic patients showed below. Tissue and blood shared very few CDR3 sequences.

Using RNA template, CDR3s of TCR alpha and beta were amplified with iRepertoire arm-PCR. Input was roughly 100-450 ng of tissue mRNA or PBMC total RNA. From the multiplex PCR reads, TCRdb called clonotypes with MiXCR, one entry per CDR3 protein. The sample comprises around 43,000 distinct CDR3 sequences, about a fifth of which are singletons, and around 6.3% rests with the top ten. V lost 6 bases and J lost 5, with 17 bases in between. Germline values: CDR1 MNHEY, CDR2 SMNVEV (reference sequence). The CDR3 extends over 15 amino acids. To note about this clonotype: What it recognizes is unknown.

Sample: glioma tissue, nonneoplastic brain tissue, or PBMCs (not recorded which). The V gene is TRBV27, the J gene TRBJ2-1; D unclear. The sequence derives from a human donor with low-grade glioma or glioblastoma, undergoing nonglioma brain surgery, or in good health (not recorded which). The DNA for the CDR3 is TGTGCCAGCAGACCCTCTATTGGGTCGGACAATGAGCAGTTCTTC. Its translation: CASRPSIGSDNEQFF.